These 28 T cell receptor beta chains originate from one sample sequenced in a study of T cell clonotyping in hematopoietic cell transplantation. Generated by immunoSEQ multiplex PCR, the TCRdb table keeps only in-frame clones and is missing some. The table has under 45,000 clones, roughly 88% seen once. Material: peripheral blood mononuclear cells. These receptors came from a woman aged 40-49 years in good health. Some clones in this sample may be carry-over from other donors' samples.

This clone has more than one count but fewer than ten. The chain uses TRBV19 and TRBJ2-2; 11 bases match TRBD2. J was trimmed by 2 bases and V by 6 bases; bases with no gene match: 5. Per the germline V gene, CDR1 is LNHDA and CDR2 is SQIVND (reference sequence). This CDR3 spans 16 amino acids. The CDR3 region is CASSSGLAVNTGELFF. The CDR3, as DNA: TGTGCCAGTAGCTCGGGACTAGCGGTTAACACCGGGGAGCTGTTTTTT.

The DNA for the CDR3 is TGTGCCAGCAGCGTAGGGCCACCCCGAGTCCACGAGCAGTACTTC. Residues: CASSVGPPRVHEQYF. This chain uses TRBV9 with TRBJ2-7; no clear D gene. The germline V gene encodes CDR1 SGDLS and CDR2 YYNGEE. V was pared by 0 bases and J by 5 bases, with 15 bases between. The CDR3 contains 15 residues. Full variable domain (missing parts from reference TRBV9 and TRBJ2-7): DSGVTQTPKHLITATGQRVTLRCSPRSGDLSVYWYQQSLDQGLQFLIQYYNGEERAKGNILERFSAQQFPDLHSELNLSSLELGDSALYFCASSVGPPRVHEQYFGPGTRLTVT.

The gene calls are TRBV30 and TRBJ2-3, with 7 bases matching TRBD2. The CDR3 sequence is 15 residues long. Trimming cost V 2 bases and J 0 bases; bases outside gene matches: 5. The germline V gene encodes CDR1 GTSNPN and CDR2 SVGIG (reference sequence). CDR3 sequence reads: CAWSWASGSTDTQYF. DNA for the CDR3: TGTGCCTGGAGTTGGGCTAGCGGCAGCACAGATACGCAGTATTTT.

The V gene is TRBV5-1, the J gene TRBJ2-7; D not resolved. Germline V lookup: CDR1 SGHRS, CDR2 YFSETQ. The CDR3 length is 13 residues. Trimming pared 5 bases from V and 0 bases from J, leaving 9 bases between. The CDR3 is CASSDQPSYEQYF. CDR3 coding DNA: TGCGCCAGCAGTGACCAGCCCTCCTACGAGCAGTACTTC.

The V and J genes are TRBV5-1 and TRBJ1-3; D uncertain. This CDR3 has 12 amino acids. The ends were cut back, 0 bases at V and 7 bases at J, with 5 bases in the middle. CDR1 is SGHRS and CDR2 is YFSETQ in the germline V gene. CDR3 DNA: TGCGCCAGCAGCTTGGACGGTAACACCATATATTTT. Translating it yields CASSLDGNTIYF.

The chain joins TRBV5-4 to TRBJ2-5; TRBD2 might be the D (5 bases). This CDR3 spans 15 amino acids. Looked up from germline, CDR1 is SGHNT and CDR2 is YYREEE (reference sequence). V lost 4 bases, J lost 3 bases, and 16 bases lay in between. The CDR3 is CASSPHGSREETQYF. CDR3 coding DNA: TGTGCCAGCAGCCCGCATGGGTCGAGGGAAGAGACCCAGTACTTC.

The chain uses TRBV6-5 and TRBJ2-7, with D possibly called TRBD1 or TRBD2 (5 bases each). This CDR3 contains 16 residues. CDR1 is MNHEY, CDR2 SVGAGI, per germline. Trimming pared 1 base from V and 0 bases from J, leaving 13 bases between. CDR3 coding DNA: TGTGCCAGCAGTTACTTTGGGGGATCATCCTCCTACGAGCAGTACTTC. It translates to CASSYFGGSSSYEQYF.

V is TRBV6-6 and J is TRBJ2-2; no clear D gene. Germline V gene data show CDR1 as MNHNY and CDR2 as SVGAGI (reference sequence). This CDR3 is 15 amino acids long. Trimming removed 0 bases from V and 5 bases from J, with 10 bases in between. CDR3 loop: CASSYSRPETGELFF. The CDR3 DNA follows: TGTGCCAGCAGTTACTCCCGCCCCGAAACCGGGGAGCTGTTTTTT.

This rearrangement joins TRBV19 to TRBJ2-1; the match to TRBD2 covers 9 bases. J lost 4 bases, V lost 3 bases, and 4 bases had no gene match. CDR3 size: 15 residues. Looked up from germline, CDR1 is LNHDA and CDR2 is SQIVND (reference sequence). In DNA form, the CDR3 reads TGTGCCAGTAGTATCCGGCTAGCGGGATACAATGAGCAGTTCTTC. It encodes CASSIRLAGYNEQFF.

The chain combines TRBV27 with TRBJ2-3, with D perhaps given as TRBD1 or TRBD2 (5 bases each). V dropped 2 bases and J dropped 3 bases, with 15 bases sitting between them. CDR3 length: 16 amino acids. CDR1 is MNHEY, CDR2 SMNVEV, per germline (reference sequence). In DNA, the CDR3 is TGTGCCAGCAGTTTACTCCCAGGGAGCCTGACAGATACGCAGTATTTT. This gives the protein CASSLLPGSLTDTQYF.

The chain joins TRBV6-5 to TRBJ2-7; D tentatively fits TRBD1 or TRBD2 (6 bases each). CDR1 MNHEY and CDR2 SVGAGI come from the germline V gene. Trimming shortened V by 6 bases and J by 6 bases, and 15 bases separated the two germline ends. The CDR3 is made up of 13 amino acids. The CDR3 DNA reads TGTGCCAGCAGGTCAGGGGAGGAGGGCGAGCAGTACTTC. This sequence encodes CASRSGEEGEQYF.

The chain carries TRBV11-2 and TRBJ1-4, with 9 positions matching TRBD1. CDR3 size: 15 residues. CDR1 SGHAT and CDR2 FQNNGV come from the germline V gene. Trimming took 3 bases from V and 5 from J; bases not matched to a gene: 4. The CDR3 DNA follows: TGTGCCAGCAGCTTCGGGACAGGGATGAATGAAAAACTGTTTTTT. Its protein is CASSFGTGMNEKLFF. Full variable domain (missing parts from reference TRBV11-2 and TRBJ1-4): EAGVAQSPRYKIIEKRQSVAFWCNPISGHATLYWYQQILGQGPKLLIQFQNNGVVDDSQLPKDRFSAERLKGVDSTLKIQPAKLEDSAVYLCASSFGTGMNEKLFFGSGTQLSVL.

The CDR3 here is CASSLGAGGGHTEAFF. The CDR3, as DNA: TGCGCCAGCAGCTTGGGAGCAGGGGGAGGGCACACTGAAGCTTTCTTT. The gene calls are TRBV5-1 and TRBJ1-1, with TRBD1 matching over 7 bases. With 0 bases clipped from V and 3 bases from J, the junction kept 8 bases outside the gene matches. Germline lookup yields CDR1 SGHRS and CDR2 YFSETQ. The length of the CDR3 is 16 residues.

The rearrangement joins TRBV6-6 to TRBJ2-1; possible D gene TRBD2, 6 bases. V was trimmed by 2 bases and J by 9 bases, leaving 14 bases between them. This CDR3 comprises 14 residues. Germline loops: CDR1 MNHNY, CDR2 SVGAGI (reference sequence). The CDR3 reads CASSYGGGGGEQFF. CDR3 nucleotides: TGTGCCAGCAGTTACGGGGGAGGAGGTGGTGAGCAGTTCTTC.

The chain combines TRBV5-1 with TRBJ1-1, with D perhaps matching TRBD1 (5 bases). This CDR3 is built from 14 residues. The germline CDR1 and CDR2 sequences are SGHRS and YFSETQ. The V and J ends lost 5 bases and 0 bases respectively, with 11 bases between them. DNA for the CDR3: TGCGCCAGCAGGGGGGACTGGGTGAACACTGAAGCTTTCTTT. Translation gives CASRGDWVNTEAFF.

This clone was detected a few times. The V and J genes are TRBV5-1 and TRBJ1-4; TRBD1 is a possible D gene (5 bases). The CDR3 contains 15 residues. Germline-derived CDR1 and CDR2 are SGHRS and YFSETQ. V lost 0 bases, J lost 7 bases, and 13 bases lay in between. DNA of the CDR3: TGCGCCAGCAGCTTGGGACAGAACTCTTTTGAAAAACTGTTTTTT. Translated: CASSLGQNSFEKLFF.

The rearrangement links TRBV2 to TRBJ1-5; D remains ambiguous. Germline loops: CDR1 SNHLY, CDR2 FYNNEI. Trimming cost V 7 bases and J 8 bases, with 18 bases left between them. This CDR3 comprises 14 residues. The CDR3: CASTVGPLLEPQHF. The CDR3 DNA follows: TGTGCCAGCACCGTAGGGCCCCTGCTGGAGCCCCAGCATTTT. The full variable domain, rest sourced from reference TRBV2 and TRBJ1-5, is EPEVTQTPSHQVTQMGQEVILRCVPISNHLYFYWYRQILGQKVEFLVSFYNNEISEKSEIFDDQFSVERPDGSNFTLKIRSTKLEDSAMYFCASTVGPLLEPQHFGDGTRLSIL.

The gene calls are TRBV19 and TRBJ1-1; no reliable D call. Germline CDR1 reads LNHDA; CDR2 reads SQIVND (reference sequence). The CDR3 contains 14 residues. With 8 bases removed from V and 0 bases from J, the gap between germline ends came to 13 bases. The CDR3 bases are TGTGCCAGTGCCCCGGGCCCCATGAACACTGAAGCTTTCTTT. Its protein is CASAPGPMNTEAFF.

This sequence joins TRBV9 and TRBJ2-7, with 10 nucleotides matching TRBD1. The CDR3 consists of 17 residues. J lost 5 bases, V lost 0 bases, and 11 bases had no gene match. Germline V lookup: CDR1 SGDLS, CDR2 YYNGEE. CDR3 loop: CASSVGWRGQGLDEQYF. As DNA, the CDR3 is TGTGCCAGCAGCGTAGGTTGGCGGGGACAGGGGCTCGACGAGCAGTACTTC.

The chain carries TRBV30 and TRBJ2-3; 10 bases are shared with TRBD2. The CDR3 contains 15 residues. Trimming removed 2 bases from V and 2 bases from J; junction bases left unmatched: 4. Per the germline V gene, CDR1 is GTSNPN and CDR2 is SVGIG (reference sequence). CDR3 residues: CAWSNGLADTDTQYF. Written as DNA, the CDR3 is TGTGCCTGGAGTAACGGACTAGCGGACACAGATACGCAGTATTTT.

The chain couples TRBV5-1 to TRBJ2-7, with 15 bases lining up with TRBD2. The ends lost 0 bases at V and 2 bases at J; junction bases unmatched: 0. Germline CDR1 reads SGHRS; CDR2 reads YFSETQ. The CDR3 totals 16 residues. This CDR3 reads CASSLGTSGRAYEQYF. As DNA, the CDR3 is TGCGCCAGCAGCTTGGGGACTAGCGGGAGGGCCTACGAGCAGTACTTC.

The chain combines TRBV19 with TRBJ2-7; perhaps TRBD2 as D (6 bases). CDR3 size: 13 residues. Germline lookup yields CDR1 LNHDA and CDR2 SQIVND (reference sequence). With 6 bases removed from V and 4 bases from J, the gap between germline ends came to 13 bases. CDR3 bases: TGTGCCAGTAGCCCGGGACGGGAGTACGAGCAGTACTTC. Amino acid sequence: CASSPGREYEQYF.

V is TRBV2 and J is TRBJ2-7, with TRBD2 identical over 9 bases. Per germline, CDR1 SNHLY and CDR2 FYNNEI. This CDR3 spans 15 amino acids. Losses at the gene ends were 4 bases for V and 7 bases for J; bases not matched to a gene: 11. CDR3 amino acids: CASSARLAAREEQYF. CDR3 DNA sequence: TGTGCCAGCAGTGCCCGACTAGCGGCCAGGGAGGAGCAGTACTTC.

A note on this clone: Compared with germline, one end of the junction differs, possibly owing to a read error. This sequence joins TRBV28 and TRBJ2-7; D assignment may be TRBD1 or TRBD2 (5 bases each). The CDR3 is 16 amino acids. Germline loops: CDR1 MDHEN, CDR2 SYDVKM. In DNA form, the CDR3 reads TGTGCCACCAGTTTGGCCTCCTTCGGGGCCTACTACGAGCAGTACTTC. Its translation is CATSLASFGAYYEQYF. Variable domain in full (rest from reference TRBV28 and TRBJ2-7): DVKVTQSSRYLVKRTGEKVFLECVQDMDHENMFWYRQDPGLGLRLIYFSYDVKMKEKGDIPEGYSVSREKKERFSLILESASTNQTSMYLCATSLASFGAYYEQYFGPGTRLTVT.

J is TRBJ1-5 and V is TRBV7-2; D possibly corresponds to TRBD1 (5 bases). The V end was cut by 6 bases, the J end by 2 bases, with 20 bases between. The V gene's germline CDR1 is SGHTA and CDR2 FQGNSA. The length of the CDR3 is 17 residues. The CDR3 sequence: CASRPRYTGVGNQPQHF. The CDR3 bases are TGTGCCAGCAGACCACGATATACGGGGGTTGGCAATCAGCCCCAGCATTTT.

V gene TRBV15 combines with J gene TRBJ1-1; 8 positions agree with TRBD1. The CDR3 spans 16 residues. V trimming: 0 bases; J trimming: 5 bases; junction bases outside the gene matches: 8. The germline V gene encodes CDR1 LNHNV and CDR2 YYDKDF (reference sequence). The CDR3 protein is CATSRDPRGLGTEAFF. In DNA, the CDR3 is TGTGCCACCAGCAGAGATCCCAGGGGGCTGGGTACTGAAGCTTTCTTT.

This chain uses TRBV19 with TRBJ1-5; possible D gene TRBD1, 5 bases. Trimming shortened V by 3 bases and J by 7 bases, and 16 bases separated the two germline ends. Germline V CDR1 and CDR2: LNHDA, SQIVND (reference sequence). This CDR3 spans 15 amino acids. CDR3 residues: CASSIRGGSRQPQHF. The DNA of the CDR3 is TGTGCCAGTAGTATCCGCGGGGGATCTCGGCAGCCCCAGCATTTT.

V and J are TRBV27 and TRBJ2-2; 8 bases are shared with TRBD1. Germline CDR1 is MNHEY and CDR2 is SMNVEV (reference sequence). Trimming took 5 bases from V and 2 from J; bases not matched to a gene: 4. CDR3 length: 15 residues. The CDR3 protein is CASSTSGGNTGELFF. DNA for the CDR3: TGTGCCAGCAGTACATCAGGGGGCAACACCGGGGAGCTGTTTTTT.